The next 32 T cell receptor beta chains were all read from a single sample in a study of CD8 T cells in Susac syndrome. A quantity of roughly 0.5 to 1 ug RNA underwent reverse transcription using random hexamers. TCRdb passed the immunoSEQ multiplex PCR reads through MiXCR, listing each CDR3 protein once. The data hold about 84,000 distinct CDR3 sequences, with around 96% observed a single time. The sample was CD8+ T cells from PBMCs. These receptors came from a human donor with Susac syndrome.

This rearrangement joins TRBV5-6 to TRBJ2-3, with D unresolved. The ends were cut back, 1 base at V and 2 bases at J, with 20 bases in the middle. In germline, CDR1 is SGHDT, CDR2 YYEEEE. The CDR3 has 18 residues. CDR3 in DNA: TGTGCCAGCAGCTTGCGACTGGAACCACGTACTTACACAGATACGCAGTATTTT. Residues: CASSLRLEPRTYTDTQYF.

The rearrangement uses TRBV20-1 and TRBJ2-4; D unclear. This CDR3 has 14 amino acids. Germline V gene data show CDR1 as DFQATT and CDR2 as SNEGSKA (reference sequence). V was shortened by 6 bases and J by 5 bases, with 17 bases between the two germline ends. CDR3 region: CSAAAAAGENIQYF. The CDR3 DNA reads as TGCAGTGCCGCGGCCGCGGCAGGAGAAAACATTCAGTACTTC.

The chain joins TRBV12-3 or TRBV12-4 to TRBJ2-1; D assignment may be TRBD1 or TRBD2 (5 bases each). This CDR3 comprises 12 residues. Trimming shortened V by 7 bases and J by 12 bases, and 16 bases separated the two germline ends. The CDR3 DNA sequence: TGTGCCAGCACCTTGGGGACCGAAGGGCAGTTCTTC. Its protein product is CASTLGTEGQFF.

The V and J genes are TRBV30 and TRBJ2-7; D unresolved. This CDR3 is built from 13 residues. The V gene lost 0 bases and the J gene lost 2 bases, with 8 bases spanning the gap. The germline gives CDR1 GTSNPN, CDR2 SVGIG (reference sequence). Here the CDR3 reads CAWSVPSTYEQYF. CDR3 bases: TGTGCCTGGAGTGTACCGAGCACCTACGAGCAGTACTTC.

This clonotype occurred once. The chain employs TRBV29-1 and TRBJ2-2; D remains ambiguous. The CDR3 length is 10 residues. Between the trimmed V and J ends, which lost 3 bases and 6 bases, there was a span of 2 bases. CDR1 and CDR2 (germline): SQVTM, ANQGSEA. Written as DNA, the CDR3 is TGCAGCGTTGATTCCGGGGAGCTGTTTTTT. This codes for CSVDSGELFF.

The chain couples TRBV11-2 to TRBJ1-2; no clear D gene. CDR1 and CDR2 (germline): SGHAT, FQNNGV. CDR3 length equals 14 residues. V was trimmed by 5 bases and J by 5 bases, leaving 15 bases between them. The DNA of the CDR3 is TGTGCCAGCAGCCCTCGGTGGGTTTTATATGGCTACACCTTC. This translates into CASSPRWVLYGYTF. The variable domain in full, completed from reference TRBV11-2 and TRBJ1-2, reads EAGVAQSPRYKIIEKRQSVAFWCNPISGHATLYWYQQILGQGPKLLIQFQNNGVVDDSQLPKDRFSAERLKGVDSTLKIQPAKLEDSAVYLCASSPRWVLYGYTFGSGTRLTVV.

The sample holds one count of this clonotype. This rearrangement joins TRBV13 to TRBJ1-4; D unresolved. The germline CDR1 and CDR2 sequences are PRHDT and FYEKMQ (reference sequence). The CDR3 is made up of 17 amino acids. The V gene lost 0 bases and the J gene lost 0 bases, with 11 bases spanning the gap. The CDR3 loop reads CASSLGTPATTNEKLFF. The CDR3 coding sequence is TGTGCCAGCAGCTTAGGGACGCCAGCTACAACTAATGAAAAACTGTTTTTT.

The rearrangement joins TRBV20-1 to TRBJ1-5; 7 nucleotides line up with TRBD1. With 5 bases clipped from V and 4 bases from J, the junction kept 8 bases outside the gene matches. Germline loops: CDR1 DFQATT, CDR2 SNEGSKA (reference sequence). CDR3 length equals 14 residues. Here the CDR3 reads CSAPGRDSNQPQHF. For the CDR3, the DNA is TGCAGTGCTCCGGGGAGGGACAGTAATCAGCCCCAGCATTTT.

V gene TRBV5-4 combines with J gene TRBJ1-2, with 10 positions matching TRBD1. After removal of 7 bases from V and 1 base from J, the junction contained 1 base not matched to a gene. Germline lookup yields CDR1 SGHNT and CDR2 YYREEE (reference sequence). The CDR3 sequence is 13 residues long. CDR3 region: CASGTGDNYGYTF. DNA of the CDR3: TGTGCCAGCGGGACAGGGGATAACTATGGCTACACCTTC. The full variable domain, its missing parts supplied by reference TRBV5-4 and TRBJ1-2, is ETGVTQSPTHLIKTRGQQVTLRCSSQSGHNTVSWYQQALGQGPQFIFQYYREEENGRGNFPPRFSGLQFPNYSSELNVNALELDDSALYLCASGTGDNYGYTFGSGTRLTVV.

V is TRBV28 and J is TRBJ2-6; possibly TRBD1 for D (5 bases). V was trimmed by 3 bases and J by 0 bases, leaving 12 bases between them. The CDR3 covers 17 residues. Germline-derived CDR1 and CDR2 are MDHEN and SYDVKM. The CDR3 here is CASSLYRTHSGANVLTF. CDR3 DNA: TGTGCCAGCAGTTTGTACAGGACCCACTCTGGGGCCAACGTCCTGACTTTC.

This chain links TRBV27 with TRBJ1-6, with no clear D. The germline V gene has CDR1 MNHEY and CDR2 SMNVEV (reference sequence). The CDR3 is 14 residues long. The V and J ends lost 1 base and 9 bases respectively, with 10 bases between them. CDR3 DNA: TGTGCCAGCAGTTTATTTACGGATTCTTCACCCCTCCACTTT. It translates to CASSLFTDSSPLHF.

The chain carries TRBV7-9 and TRBJ1-5, with D possibly being TRBD1 (5 bases). Between the trimmed V and J ends, which lost 5 bases and 9 bases, there was a span of 17 bases. Germline V gene data show CDR1 as SEHNR and CDR2 as FQNEAQ (reference sequence). The CDR3 sequence is 14 residues long. The CDR3 loop is CASSRQGETGPQHF. Here the CDR3 DNA reads TGTGCCAGCAGCCGCCAGGGTGAGACGGGGCCCCAGCATTTT. The full variable domain, with the rest looked up from reference TRBV7-9 and TRBJ1-5, is DTGVSQNPRHKITKRGQNVTFRCDPISEHNRLYWYRQTLGQGPEFLTYFQNEAQLEKSRLLSDRFSAERPKGSFSTLEIQRTEQGDSAMYLCASSRQGETGPQHFGDGTRLSIL.

J is TRBJ1-1 and V is TRBV5-6, with TRBD1 matching 8 bases. The CDR3 has 14 residues. J was trimmed by 3 bases and V by 7 bases; bases with no gene match: 8. The germline CDR1 and CDR2 sequences are SGHDT and YYEEEE. The CDR3 nucleotides read TGTGCCAGCCGTGCGACAGGGGAGGACACTGAAGCTTTCTTT. Amino acid sequence: CASRATGEDTEAFF.

The V call is TRBV27, the J call TRBJ2-1; a weak D match, TRBD2 (5 bases). CDR3 size: 16 residues. Germline assignment: CDR1 MNHEY and CDR2 SMNVEV (reference sequence). Trimming took 5 bases from V and 1 from J, leaving 15 bases between them. The CDR3 DNA sequence: TGTGCCAGCAGTCTTACCCCTGACTATTCCTACAATGAGCAGTTCTTC. Translated, it gives CASSLTPDYSYNEQFF.

The chain combines TRBV13 with TRBJ1-2; 7 bases align to TRBD1. CDR3 size: 14 residues. From germline, CDR1 is PRHDT and CDR2 FYEKMQ (reference sequence). Trimming took 5 bases from V and 0 from J; bases not matched to a gene: 3. DNA of the CDR3: TGTGCCAGCAGCGGACAGGATCCTAACTATGGCTACACCTTC. Amino acid sequence: CASSGQDPNYGYTF.

The chain combines TRBV6-2 or TRBV6-3 with TRBJ1-1; D may be TRBD1 (6 bases). Germline V gene data show CDR1 as MNHEY and CDR2 as SVGEGT. The CDR3 covers 13 residues. V lost 6 bases and J lost 7, with 15 bases in between. CDR3 sequence: CASRPTGFDEAFF. The CDR3, as DNA: TGTGCCAGCAGACCCACAGGGTTCGATGAAGCTTTCTTT.

The chain recombines TRBV20-1 with TRBJ2-7; 10 nucleotides line up with TRBD2. From germline, CDR1 is DFQATT and CDR2 SNEGSKA (reference sequence). The ends lost 0 bases at V and 2 bases at J; junction bases unmatched: 13. The length of the CDR3 is 18 residues. As DNA, the CDR3 is TGCAGTGCTAGAGATCCCCCTTTGGGACTAGCGAACACCTACGAGCAGTACTTC. It specifies CSARDPPLGLANTYEQYF.

The V and J genes are TRBV29-1 and TRBJ1-3; D uncertain. The V end was cut by 2 bases, the J end by 0 bases, with 2 bases between. Germline values: CDR1 SQVTM, CDR2 ANQGSEA. This CDR3 contains 12 residues. The CDR3 DNA follows: TGCAGCGTTGAATCCTCTGGAAACACCATATATTTT. Translated: CSVESSGNTIYF.

The V and J genes are TRBV28 and TRBJ2-3, with 7 bases lining up with TRBD2. Germline CDR1 MDHEN, CDR2 SYDVKM. Trimming at V came to 4 bases and at J to 0 bases, leaving 1 base not matched to a gene. This CDR3 contains 14 residues. Here the CDR3 DNA reads TGTGCCAGCAGTTGGGAGGGTAGCACAGATACGCAGTATTTT. Amino acids: CASSWEGSTDTQYF.

The chain uses TRBV15 and TRBJ2-5; D is ambiguous. Looked up from germline, CDR1 is LNHNV and CDR2 is YYDKDF (reference sequence). Trimming pared 0 bases from V and 5 bases from J, leaving 4 bases between. CDR3 length equals 12 residues. In nucleotides, the CDR3 is TGTGCCACCAGCAGAGATAGGGAGACCCAGTACTTC. Its translation: CATSRDRETQYF.

This rearrangement joins TRBV3-1 to TRBJ2-7; D call uncertain. The ends were cut back, 3 bases at V and 2 bases at J, with 8 bases in the middle. The CDR3 is 13 amino acids. The germline V gene has CDR1 LGHDT and CDR2 YNNKEL (reference sequence). The CDR3 reads CASSQLVTYEQYF. CDR3 DNA sequence: TGTGCCAGCAGCCAGCTTGTAACCTACGAGCAGTACTTC.

The chain employs TRBV25-1 and TRBJ1-5; D unclear. The germline gives CDR1 MGHDK, CDR2 SYGVNS. V lost 6 bases, J lost 9 bases, and 12 bases lay in between. CDR3 length equals 12 residues. This CDR3 reads CASSDAEGPQHF. As DNA, the CDR3 is TGTGCCAGCAGCGACGCCGAGGGGCCCCAGCATTTT.

This chain links TRBV10-3 with TRBJ1-1, with D possibly being TRBD1 (6 bases). Trimming pared 6 bases from V and 6 bases from J, leaving 14 bases between. The CDR3 extends over 13 amino acids. Germline V gives CDR1 ENHRY, CDR2 SYGVKD. For the CDR3, the DNA is TGTGCCATCAGCTCAGGGGAAGGACCTGAAGCTTTCTTT. Translating gives CAISSGEGPEAFF.

The chain couples TRBV28 to TRBJ2-1, with 8 bases fitting TRBD2. Germline lookup yields CDR1 MDHEN and CDR2 SYDVKM. The CDR3 extends over 15 amino acids. V shed 2 bases and J 5 bases; nucleotides not matched to a gene: 5. CDR3 sequence: CASSLAGGRHNEQFF. In nucleotides, the CDR3 is TGTGCCAGCAGTTTAGCGGGAGGCAGACACAATGAGCAGTTCTTC.

V gene TRBV14 combines with J gene TRBJ2-7, with D maybe TRBD1 (6 bases). V gave up 2 bases and J gave up 2 bases, with 7 bases separating them. This CDR3 is built from 13 residues. Germline CDR1 SGHDN, CDR2 FVKESK. The CDR3: CASSQSGAYEQYV. The CDR3 region has the DNA TGTGCCAGCAGCCAATCAGGGGCCTACGAGCAGTACGTC.

The chain uses TRBV3-1 and TRBJ2-2; D not resolved. Germline V lookup: CDR1 LGHDT, CDR2 YNNKEL (reference sequence). The CDR3 runs 13 residues. Trimming left V 4 bases short and J 2 bases short, with 5 bases between. DNA of the CDR3: TGTGCCAGCAGCCCGACAAACACCGGGGAGCTGTTTTTT. Translation gives CASSPTNTGELFF.

The chain is built from TRBV14 and TRBJ2-5, with 10 nucleotides matching TRBD1. Germline V gives CDR1 SGHDN, CDR2 FVKESK. The CDR3 contains 16 residues. V shed 0 bases, J shed 4 bases, and the junction held 5 bases outside the gene matches. CDR3 protein: CASSQDRGTGAETQYF. CDR3 nucleotides: TGTGCCAGCAGCCAAGATCGAGGGACAGGGGCAGAGACCCAGTACTTC.

The rearrangement uses TRBV28 and TRBJ2-5; 8 nucleotides align to TRBD1. The CDR3 length is 15 residues. Trimming took 4 bases from V and 4 from J; bases not matched to a gene: 8. In germline, CDR1 is MDHEN, CDR2 SYDVKM. CDR3 amino acids: CASSSYRGLGETQYF. In DNA, the CDR3 is TGTGCCAGCAGTTCATACAGGGGGTTGGGAGAGACCCAGTACTTC.

The V and J genes are TRBV9 and TRBJ1-4, with 8 bases matching TRBD1. Trimming took 3 bases from V and 4 from J; bases not matched to a gene: 5. Per the germline V gene, CDR1 is SGDLS and CDR2 is YYNGEE. CDR3 length: 15 residues. CDR3 in amino acids: CASSGSGTGNEKLFF. The CDR3 coding sequence is TGTGCCAGCAGCGGTTCTGGGACAGGTAATGAAAAACTGTTTTTT.

This clonotype was recorded once. CDR3 nucleotides: TGTGCCAGTAGTATCTGGCACCTCCAAGAGACCCAGTACTTC. This gives the protein CASSIWHLQETQYF. This chain joins TRBV19 and TRBJ2-5; D unclear. Germline values: CDR1 LNHDA, CDR2 SQIVND (reference sequence). Trimming removed 3 bases from V and 1 base from J, with 9 bases in between. The CDR3 consists of 14 residues.

The chain recombines TRBV29-1 with TRBJ2-1, with TRBD2 as a possible D gene (5 bases). CDR1 is SQVTM, CDR2 ANQGSEA, per germline. The V and J ends lost 2 bases and 5 bases respectively, with 16 bases between them. The CDR3 spans 15 residues. The CDR3 sequence is CSVESPGRRDNEQFF. CDR3 coding DNA: TGCAGCGTTGAATCGCCGGGAAGACGGGACAATGAGCAGTTCTTC.

This chain uses TRBV6-5 with TRBJ2-1; no clear D gene. V dropped 2 bases and J dropped 0 bases, with 5 bases sitting between them. This CDR3 region has 14 residues. CDR1 and CDR2 (germline): MNHEY, SVGAGI. The CDR3 loop reads CASSYHPSYNEQFF. The CDR3, as DNA: TGTGCCAGCAGTTACCATCCCTCCTACAATGAGCAGTTCTTC.